This TCR beta chain was profiled in a study of CD8 T cells in ankylosing spondylitis. Study conclusions and caveats: In ankylosing spondylitis patients, matched synovial fluid reportedly showed significant enrichment of disease-linked clones. There was a TCR beta motif, made of roughly eight highly homologous variants, that appeared characteristic of ankylosing spondylitis blood. Prior literature has documented some motif variants in synovial fluid and blood from reactive arthritis. Disease-linked clones proved CD8+ and comparatively uncommon in peripheral blood.

The length of the CDR3 is 14 residues. V lost 3 bases and J lost 5, with 13 bases in between. This clonotype was seen only a few times. The antigen is unknown. TCRdb re-analysed the 5' RACE reads in MiXCR, keeping a single row per CDR3 protein. This table holds about 150,000 distinct CDR3 sequences, about 32% found once. Sequencing was carried out using synovial fluid, either unsorted or a sorted T cell fraction (not recorded which). The receptor was isolated from a male donor with ankylosing spondylitis. The J gene is TRBJ2-5, the V gene TRBV12-3 or TRBV12-4; D might be TRBD1 or TRBD2, each matching 5 bases. The CDR3 protein is CASSLESWGETQYF. CDR3 bases: TGTGCCAGCAGTTTGGAGAGTTGGGGGGAGACCCAGTACTTC.